These 26 T cell receptor beta chains were all obtained from the same sample, sequenced in a study of T-cell memory formation after mild COVID-19. TCRdb ran MiXCR on the 5' RACE reads and lists one entry per CDR3 protein. Of about 210,000 distinct CDR3 sequences in the sample, around 30% were seen once. The sequenced sample was PBMCs or a T cell subset sorted from them (not recorded which). The receptor set was obtained from an adult woman who had mild COVID-19 (a few samples of this study predate the infection). Cell type and time point are not known.

CDR3 coding DNA: TGCGCCAGGCTTACAGGGGGTAAAAACATTCAGTACTTC. This gives the protein CARLTGGKNIQYF. This chain joins TRBV5-1 and TRBJ2-4; 8 nucleotides line up with TRBD1. The CDR3 extends over 13 amino acids. The V and J ends lost 8 bases and 4 bases, in that order; junction bases with no gene match: 5. The germline CDR1 and CDR2 sequences are SGHRS and YFSETQ.

The chain is built from TRBV2 and TRBJ2-3; D perhaps matches TRBD1 (6 bases). Between the trimmed V and J ends, which lost 1 base and 0 bases, there was a span of 8 bases. The CDR3 contains 15 residues. The germline V gene has CDR1 SNHLY and CDR2 FYNNEI. The CDR3 spells CASSEGTASTDTQYF. CDR3 in DNA: TGTGCCAGCAGTGAAGGGACAGCTAGCACAGATACGCAGTATTTT.

There are many counts of this clonotype. J is TRBJ2-1 and V is TRBV7-8; TRBD2 matches 9 bases. This CDR3 spans 17 amino acids. The trim removed 1 base at V and 0 bases at J, leaving 4 bases unmatched. Looked up from germline, CDR1 is SGHVS and CDR2 is FQNEAQ. The CDR3 reads CASSLEVAGDSYNEQFF. CDR3 nucleotide sequence: TGTGCCAGCAGCTTAGAGGTAGCGGGAGACTCCTACAATGAGCAGTTCTTC.

The chain uses TRBV10-2 and TRBJ2-3; TRBD1 might be the D (6 bases). Between the trimmed V and J ends, which lost 11 bases and 3 bases, there was a span of 18 bases. The germline CDR1 and CDR2 sequences are WSHSY and SAAADI. The CDR3 runs 14 residues. The CDR3 DNA sequence: TGCGCCGGACGGGCCGGGACACCTACAGATACGCAGTATTTT. Its translation is CAGRAGTPTDTQYF.

The chain is built from TRBV24-1 and TRBJ2-7; unclear D gene. Trimming shortened V by 3 bases and J by 2 bases, and 13 bases separated the two germline ends. CDR1 is KGHDR, CDR2 SFDVKD, per germline. The CDR3 has 15 residues. This CDR3 reads CATSDVVGGTYEQYF. The CDR3 coding sequence is TGTGCCACCAGTGATGTGGTCGGCGGTACCTACGAGCAGTACTTC.

This sequence joins TRBV25-1 and TRBJ2-7, with 8 nucleotides matching TRBD1. The CDR3 loop spans 17 amino acids. Per the germline V gene, CDR1 is MGHDK and CDR2 is SYGVNS. The V segment lost 4 bases and the J segment 3 bases; nucleotides outside the gene matches: 14. CDR3 DNA sequence: TGTGCCAGCAGTGCTCCCCCCCCAGGGGGCAAAGACTACGAGCAGTACTTC. This encodes CASSAPPPGGKDYEQYF.

CDR3 nucleotides: TGTGCCACCAGCAGAGATCTAAGCGGGGGGGCTTGGAGTGAGCAGTTCTTC. Translating gives CATSRDLSGGAWSEQFF. J is TRBJ2-1 and V is TRBV15; 10 bases are a match to TRBD2. Germline CDR1 is LNHNV and CDR2 is YYDKDF (reference sequence). Losses at the gene ends were 0 bases for V and 9 bases for J; bases not matched to a gene: 11. This CDR3 is built from 17 residues.

In this sample, this clonotype turned up a few times. J is TRBJ2-7 and V is TRBV2, with 14 bases fitting TRBD2. The germline V gene has CDR1 SNHLY and CDR2 FYNNEI. After removal of 8 bases from V and 4 bases from J, the junction contained 7 bases not matched to a gene. The CDR3 has 15 amino acids. This CDR3 is CASSRGTSGSYEQYF. The DNA of the CDR3 is TGTGCCAGCTCACGGGGGACTAGCGGGAGTTACGAGCAGTACTTC. Full variable domain (outside the CDR3, taken from reference TRBV2 and TRBJ2-7): EPEVTQTPSHQVTQMGQEVILRCVPISNHLYFYWYRQILGQKVEFLVSFYNNEISEKSEIFDDQFSVERPDGSNFTLKIRSTKLEDSAMYFCASSRGTSGSYEQYFGPGTRLTVT.

The chain combines TRBV5-1 with TRBJ2-1, with TRBD2 identical over 14 bases. Trimming removed 2 bases from V and 10 bases from J; junction bases left unmatched: 11. The CDR3 sequence is 17 residues long. CDR1 and CDR2 from the germline V gene are SGHRS and YFSETQ. The CDR3 is CASSFPGLAGGGREQFF. CDR3 DNA sequence: TGCGCCAGCAGCTTCCCTGGACTAGCGGGAGGAGGGCGGGAGCAGTTCTTC.

This clonotype has more than one count but fewer than ten. The rearrangement links TRBV20-1 to TRBJ1-1; TRBD1 matches at 10 bases. The germline CDR1 and CDR2 sequences are DFQATT and SNEGSKA (reference sequence). The CDR3 extends over 15 amino acids. V lost 3 bases, J lost 3 bases, and 7 bases stayed unmatched. The CDR3 bases are TGCAGTGCTAGGCCCGGGACAGGGGTTGACACTGAAGCTTTCTTT. Encoded protein: CSARPGTGVDTEAFF.

The chain links TRBV27 to TRBJ2-7, with TRBD2 matching 12 bases. Germline CDR1 is MNHEY and CDR2 is SMNVEV (reference sequence). The CDR3 covers 14 residues. V trimming: 5 bases; J trimming: 13 bases; junction bases outside the gene matches: 12. DNA for the CDR3: TGTGCCAGCAGTCCCTCGAGACTAGCGGGAGAACATTACTTC. Amino acid sequence: CASSPSRLAGEHYF.

The rearrangement links TRBV11-2 to TRBJ1-2; weak D call: TRBD1 (5 bases). The CDR3 loop spans 14 amino acids. V was trimmed by 5 bases and J by 0 bases, leaving 10 bases between them. Germline-derived CDR1 and CDR2 are SGHAT and FQNNGV. This chain's CDR3 is CASSRDGSNYGYTF. In nucleotides, the CDR3 is TGTGCCAGCAGCCGGGACGGATCTAACTATGGCTACACCTTC.

This sequence joins TRBV6-1 and TRBJ2-3; TRBD2 agrees at 7 bases. CDR3 size: 15 residues. J lost 3 bases, V lost 5 bases, and 8 bases had no gene match. Per the germline V gene, CDR1 is MNHNS and CDR2 is SASEGT. The chain's CDR3 is CASSQRAGSTDTQYF. In DNA, the CDR3 is TGTGCCAGCAGTCAGAGAGCGGGGTCGACAGATACGCAGTATTTT.

This clonotype was observed a handful of times. This chain connects TRBV30 to TRBJ1-2; D gene uncertain. From germline, CDR1 is GTSNPN and CDR2 SVGIG (reference sequence). The V gene lost 4 bases and the J gene lost 0 bases, with 12 bases spanning the gap. The CDR3 totals 14 residues. CDR3 nucleotides: TGTGCCTGGAATACGCCACCCGCTAACTATGGCTACACCTTC. Its translation: CAWNTPPANYGYTF.

Ten or more counts support this clonotype. This chain connects TRBV6-2 or TRBV6-3 to TRBJ2-1; 9 nucleotides line up with TRBD2. The CDR3 is made up of 16 amino acids. CDR1 is MNHEY, CDR2 SVGEGT, per germline. V lost 0 bases and J lost 7; bases outside the gene matches: 7. The CDR3 here is CASSYSRGRAGNEQFF. DNA of the CDR3: TGTGCCAGCAGTTACTCGCGCGGGAGGGCCGGGAATGAGCAGTTCTTC.

A few counts support this clonotype. V is TRBV29-1 and J is TRBJ1-1; D not resolved. The CDR3 consists of 12 residues. Germline values: CDR1 SQVTM, CDR2 ANQGSEA. Trimming cost V 7 bases and J 5 bases, with 14 bases left between them. In DNA form, the CDR3 reads TGCAGCGGCAGTAAGACGGCGACTGAAGCTTTCTTT. It encodes CSGSKTATEAFF.

This clonotype was observed a handful of times. The chain uses TRBV7-9 and TRBJ2-1; 8 bases fit TRBD2. In germline, CDR1 is SEHNR, CDR2 FQNEAQ (reference sequence). This CDR3 is 17 amino acids long. With 3 bases clipped from V and 7 bases from J, the junction kept 14 bases outside the gene matches. CDR3 coding DNA: TGTGCCAGCAGCTTCAACTCTCCTAGCGGGTCAGGGAATGAGCAGTTCTTC. It is translated as CASSFNSPSGSGNEQFF. The full variable domain, in which reference TRBV7-9 and TRBJ2-1 provide the parts outside the CDR3, is DTGVSQNPRHKITKRGQNVTFRCDPISEHNRLYWYRQTLGQGPEFLTYFQNEAQLEKSRLLSDRFSAERPKGSFSTLEIQRTEQGDSAMYLCASSFNSPSGSGNEQFFGPGTRLTVL.

In nucleotides, the CDR3 is TGTGCCACCAGCAGAGACTTACAACGGTACACCTTC. As protein: CATSRDLQRYTF. The gene calls are TRBV15 and TRBJ1-2; D not certain. Germline lookup yields CDR1 LNHNV and CDR2 YYDKDF (reference sequence). The length of the CDR3 is 12 residues. V lost 0 bases and J 11 bases, leaving 10 bases between the germline ends.

The CDR3 DNA is TGTGCCAGCAGCTTAGTCAGTGATGTCTATGGCTACACCTTC. The encoded protein is CASSLVSDVYGYTF. This chain connects TRBV7-9 to TRBJ1-2, with D uncertain. The CDR3 runs to 14 residues. Germline CDR1 reads SEHNR; CDR2 reads FQNEAQ (reference sequence). The V end was cut by 1 base, the J end by 4 bases, with 10 bases between.

V usage is TRBV6-5 and J usage is TRBJ1-1; TRBD1 aligns across 7 bases. The CDR3 is 14 amino acids. The J segment lost 1 base and the V segment lost 6 bases, leaving 5 bases of the junction unmatched. The V gene's germline CDR1 is MNHEY and CDR2 SVGAGI. The CDR3 loop reads CASRWGQTNTEAFF. Written as DNA, the CDR3 is TGTGCCAGCAGGTGGGGACAGACGAACACTGAAGCTTTCTTT.

This clonotype was found a few times. The rearrangement uses TRBV11-3 and TRBJ1-1; the match to TRBD1 covers 7 bases. Germline V gene data show CDR1 as SGHNT and CDR2 as YENEEA. This CDR3 is 17 amino acids long. J gave up 3 bases and V 5 bases, and 15 bases lay outside the gene matches. This CDR3 reads CASSQTGRVGGDTEAFF. CDR3 nucleotide sequence: TGTGCCAGCAGCCAGACAGGGCGGGTTGGCGGTGACACTGAAGCTTTCTTT.

This clonotype was counted between two and nine times. The rearrangement uses TRBV4-1 and TRBJ2-4, with TRBD1 identical over 7 bases. The CDR3 spans 16 residues. V lost 3 bases and J lost 1; bases outside the gene matches: 6. Germline V gene data show CDR1 as MGHRA and CDR2 as YSYEKL. CDR3: CASSQRQGSAKNIQYF. As DNA, the CDR3 is TGCGCCAGCAGCCAGAGACAGGGCAGTGCCAAAAACATTCAGTACTTC.

The genes are TRBV2 and TRBJ1-2, with a possible D match to TRBD1 (5 bases). V lost 7 bases, J lost 6 bases, and 18 bases lay in between. The CDR3 is made up of 14 amino acids. CDR1 is SNHLY and CDR2 is FYNNEI in the germline V gene. DNA of the CDR3: TGTGCCAGCACCACAAGGACAATACTTGATGGCTACACCTTC. It translates to CASTTRTILDGYTF.

The CDR3 protein is CASSEARSGYEQYF. The CDR3 DNA follows: TGTGCCAGCAGTGAAGCGCGGTCGGGGTACGAGCAGTACTTC. This chain links TRBV2 with TRBJ2-7; perhaps TRBD2 as D (5 bases). V was pared by 0 bases and J by 4 bases, with 10 bases between. The CDR3 is 14 residues long. Germline loops: CDR1 SNHLY, CDR2 FYNNEI. Supplemented by reference TRBV2 and TRBJ2-7, the full variable domain reads EPEVTQTPSHQVTQMGQEVILRCVPISNHLYFYWYRQILGQKVEFLVSFYNNEISEKSEIFDDQFSVERPDGSNFTLKIRSTKLEDSAMYFCASSEARSGYEQYFGPGTRLTVT.

This clonotype appeared a few times. The V call is TRBV7-8, the J call TRBJ2-7; D may be TRBD1 (5 bases). This CDR3 region has 14 residues. Deletions cut 4 bases from V and 5 bases from J, with 15 bases between. Germline CDR1 and CDR2: SGHVS and FQNEAQ. In DNA form, the CDR3 reads TGTGCCAGCAGCTCCGACGCCAGGGTTGACGAGCAGTACTTC. Protein: CASSSDARVDEQYF.

The sample holds a few counts of this clonotype. This rearrangement joins TRBV7-2 to TRBJ2-5, with D possibly being TRBD1 (6 bases). This CDR3 contains 14 residues. Germline CDR1 reads SGHTA; CDR2 reads FQGNSA. V dropped 5 bases and J dropped 1 base, with 11 bases sitting between them. CDR3 in amino acids: CASSPYRAQETQYF. Here the CDR3 DNA reads TGTGCCAGCAGCCCCTACAGGGCCCAAGAGACCCAGTACTTC.